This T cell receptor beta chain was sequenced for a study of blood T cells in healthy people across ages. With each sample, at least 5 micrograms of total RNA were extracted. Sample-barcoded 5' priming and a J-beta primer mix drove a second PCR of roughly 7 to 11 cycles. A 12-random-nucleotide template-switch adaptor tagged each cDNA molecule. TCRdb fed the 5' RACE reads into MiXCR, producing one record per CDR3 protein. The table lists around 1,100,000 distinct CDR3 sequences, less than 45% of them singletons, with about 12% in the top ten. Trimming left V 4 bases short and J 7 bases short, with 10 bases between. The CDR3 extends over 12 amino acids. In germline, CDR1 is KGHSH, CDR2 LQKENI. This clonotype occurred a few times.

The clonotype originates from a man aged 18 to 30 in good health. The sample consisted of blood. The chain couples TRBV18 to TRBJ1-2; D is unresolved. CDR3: CASSLRAGGYTF. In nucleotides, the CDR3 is TGTGCCAGCTCACTACGGGCAGGTGGCTACACCTTC.